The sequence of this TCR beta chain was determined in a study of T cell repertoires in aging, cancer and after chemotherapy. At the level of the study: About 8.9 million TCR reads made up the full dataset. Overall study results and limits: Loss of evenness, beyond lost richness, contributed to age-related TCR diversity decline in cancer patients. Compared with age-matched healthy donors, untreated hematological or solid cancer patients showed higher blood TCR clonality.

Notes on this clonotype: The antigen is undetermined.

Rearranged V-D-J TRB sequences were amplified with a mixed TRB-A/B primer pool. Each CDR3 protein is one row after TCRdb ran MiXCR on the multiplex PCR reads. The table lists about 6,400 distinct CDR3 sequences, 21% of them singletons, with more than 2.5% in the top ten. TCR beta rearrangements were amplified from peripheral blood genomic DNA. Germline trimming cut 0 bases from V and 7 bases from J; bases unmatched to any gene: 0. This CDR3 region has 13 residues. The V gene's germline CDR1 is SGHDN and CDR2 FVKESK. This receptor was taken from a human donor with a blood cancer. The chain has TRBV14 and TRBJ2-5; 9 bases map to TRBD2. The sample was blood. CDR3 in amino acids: CASSQETSGTQYF. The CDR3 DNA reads TGTGCCAGCAGCCAAGAGACTAGCGGGACCCAGTACTTC.